Below are 24 T cell receptor beta chains sequenced from a single sample in a study of T cell changes during pregnancy in multiple sclerosis. The table came from immunoSEQ multiplex PCR; TCRdb's copy has only in-frame clones and leaves some out. The sample yields under 65,000 clones, roughly 90% seen once. Sequenced here: peripheral blood, sampled in the first trimester of pregnancy. The receptors were gathered from a female donor in good health, enrolled as a control in a pregnancy study.

V gene TRBV2 combines with J gene TRBJ2-7; 10 bases agree with TRBD1. Looked up from germline, CDR1 is SNHLY and CDR2 is FYNNEI. The J segment lost 1 base and the V segment lost 6 bases, leaving 6 bases of the junction unmatched. CDR3 length: 15 residues. CDR3 DNA sequence: TGTGCCAGCAGAATACGACAGGGGGCGTCCTACGAGCAGTACTTC. Protein product: CASRIRQGASYEQYF.

The CDR3 reads CASSEWGGGGANTEAFF. The CDR3 DNA sequence: TGTGCCAGCAGTGAATGGGGGGGAGGCGGGGCGAACACTGAAGCTTTCTTT. This rearrangement joins TRBV25-1 to TRBJ1-1, with D possibly being TRBD1 (5 bases). The CDR3 sequence is 17 residues long. Germline assignment: CDR1 MGHDK and CDR2 SYGVNS. Trimming cost V 1 base and J 1 base, with 16 bases left between them.

There are a few counts of this clone. This chain joins TRBV4-1 and TRBJ1-2; D unresolved. Germline-derived CDR1 and CDR2 are MGHRA and YSYEKL. This CDR3 spans 15 amino acids. With 4 bases removed from V and 9 bases from J, the gap between germline ends came to 21 bases. This CDR3 is CASSPGSGLGRSYTF. The CDR3, as DNA: TGCGCCAGCAGCCCCGGGAGTGGTTTGGGCAGGAGCTACACCTTC.

The chain employs TRBV5-1 and TRBJ2-1, with TRBD2 matching 10 bases. The V segment lost 3 bases and the J segment 7 bases; nucleotides outside the gene matches: 7. The CDR3 extends over 15 amino acids. Germline assignment: CDR1 SGHRS and CDR2 YFSETQ. CDR3 sequence (DNA): TGCGCCAGCAGCTCCGGAGCGGGAGGGATGAATGAGCAGTTCTTC. Translation gives CASSSGAGGMNEQFF. Full variable domain (rest looked up from reference TRBV5-1 and TRBJ2-1): KAGVTQTPRYLIKTRGQQVTLSCSPISGHRSVSWYQQTPGQGLQFLFEYFSETQRNKGNFPGRFSGRQFSNSRSEMNVSTLELGDSALYLCASSSGAGGMNEQFFGPGTRLTVL.

The rearrangement uses TRBV4-1 and TRBJ2-1; 9 bases line up with TRBD1. V shed 4 bases and J 7 bases; nucleotides not matched to a gene: 8. The length of the CDR3 is 15 residues. Per the germline V gene, CDR1 is MGHRA and CDR2 is YSYEKL. CDR3 loop: CASSRSQGAMNEQFF. The CDR3 region has the DNA TGCGCCAGCAGCCGCTCACAGGGGGCGATGAATGAGCAGTTCTTC.

The V call is TRBV15, the J call TRBJ2-1; D possibly corresponds to TRBD2 (6 bases). The CDR3 has 15 amino acids. With 8 bases removed from V and 6 bases from J, the gap between germline ends came to 20 bases. Germline CDR1 is LNHNV and CDR2 is YYDKDF (reference sequence). The CDR3 loop is CATSRGTGDFNEQFF. As DNA, the CDR3 is TGTGCCACCTCCCGGGGGACGGGGGATTTCAATGAGCAGTTCTTC.

The rearrangement links TRBV28 to TRBJ1-1, with D unresolved. Trimming removed 1 base at V and 1 base at J, with 7 bases between. The CDR3 spans 14 residues. Germline V CDR1 and CDR2: MDHEN, SYDVKM. The DNA of the CDR3 is TGTGCCAGCAGTTTATTAAACAAGAACACTGAAGCTTTCTTT. Translating it yields CASSLLNKNTEAFF.

This rearrangement joins TRBV29-1 to TRBJ2-1; 9 bases map to TRBD1. The junction had 4 bases not matched to a gene; V was cut back by 4 bases and J by 3 bases. The germline gives CDR1 SQVTM, CDR2 ANQGSEA. CDR3 length: 14 amino acids. CDR3 loop: CSVGTGVDYNEQFF. The DNA for the CDR3 is TGCAGCGTTGGGACAGGGGTGGACTACAATGAGCAGTTCTTC.

The V gene is TRBV6-5, the J gene TRBJ1-2; TRBD1 might be the D (6 bases). The germline gives CDR1 MNHEY, CDR2 SVGAGI. The CDR3 is 14 residues long. Deletions cut 0 bases from V and 1 base from J, with 6 bases between. CDR3 DNA sequence: TGTGCCAGCAGTTACTCGGACAGTAACTATGGCTACACCTTC. Protein product: CASSYSDSNYGYTF.

Written as DNA, the CDR3 is TGTGCCAGCAGTGACGACAGGGGTAGGGACATTCAGTACTTC. This codes for CASSDDRGRDIQYF. The rearrangement joins TRBV2 to TRBJ2-4; 8 bases are a match to TRBD1. CDR1 is SNHLY and CDR2 is FYNNEI in the germline V gene. After removal of 3 bases from V and 8 bases from J, the junction contained 6 bases not matched to a gene. The CDR3 is made up of 14 amino acids.

The gene calls are TRBV4-1 and TRBJ2-5; 7 nucleotides match TRBD1. Trimming at V came to 4 bases and at J to 6 bases, leaving 11 bases not matched to a gene. In germline, CDR1 is MGHRA, CDR2 YSYEKL. This CDR3 contains 15 residues. The CDR3 reads CASSRQGAESQTQYF. The CDR3 bases are TGCGCCAGCAGCCGACAGGGCGCAGAATCCCAGACCCAGTACTTC.

This chain joins TRBV2 and TRBJ2-2; no reliable D call. Germline CDR1 reads SNHLY; CDR2 reads FYNNEI. The V gene lost 2 bases and the J gene lost 1 base, with 5 bases spanning the gap. The CDR3 is 14 amino acids. CDR3 sequence (DNA): TGTGCCAGCAGTGAAAACAGGAACACCGGGGAGCTGTTTTTT. Translation gives CASSENRNTGELFF.

The chain links TRBV27 to TRBJ2-7; D might be TRBD1 (5 bases). The germline V gene has CDR1 MNHEY and CDR2 SMNVEV (reference sequence). The CDR3 consists of 15 residues. V shed 7 bases and J shed 2 bases, with 18 bases lying between them. CDR3 loop: CASIGRREGAYEQYF. Here the CDR3 DNA reads TGTGCCAGCATCGGGCGGAGAGAAGGGGCCTACGAGCAGTACTTC.

The chain combines TRBV5-6 with TRBJ2-7; unclear D gene. The ends were cut back, 7 bases at V and 0 bases at J, with 8 bases in the middle. The CDR3 has 12 residues. Per germline, CDR1 SGHDT and CDR2 YYEEEE. The DNA of the CDR3 is TGTGCCAGCTCGAGTTTCTCCTACGAGCAGTACTTC. It encodes CASSSFSYEQYF. Full variable domain (missing parts from reference TRBV5-6 and TRBJ2-7): DAGVTQSPTHLIKTRGQQVTLRCSPKSGHDTVSWYQQALGQGPQFIFQYYEEEERQRGNFPDRFSGHQFPNYSSELNVNALLLGDSALYLCASSSFSYEQYFGPGTRLTVT.

The chain combines TRBV19 with TRBJ1-2; TRBD1 matches 7 bases. V lost 5 bases, J lost 5 bases, and 2 bases stayed unmatched. The CDR3 loop spans 12 amino acids. Germline-derived CDR1 and CDR2 are LNHDA and SQIVND (reference sequence). CDR3 bases: TGTGCCAGTAGTCCGGGACAGTATGGCTACACCTTC. As protein: CASSPGQYGYTF.

The chain couples TRBV14 to TRBJ1-1, with 8 bases matching TRBD1. CDR1 is SGHDN and CDR2 is FVKESK in the germline V gene. CDR3 length equals 12 residues. Trimming took 4 bases from V and 12 from J; bases not matched to a gene: 7. CDR3 coding DNA: TGTGCCAGCAGCCGTTACGACAGGGGTTCTTTCTTT. This encodes CASSRYDRGSFF.

The chain recombines TRBV13 with TRBJ2-1; possibly TRBD1 for D (5 bases). The germline V gene has CDR1 PRHDT and CDR2 FYEKMQ (reference sequence). There are 15 residues in the CDR3. V was cut by 4 bases and J by 8 bases, with 18 bases left in between. Here the CDR3 DNA reads TGTGCCAGCAGCTCCGTGGGGCCTACCGGCGATGAGCAGTTCTTC. This codes for CASSSVGPTGDEQFF.

This chain joins TRBV7-3 and TRBJ2-5; 7 bases map to TRBD1. This CDR3 is built from 14 residues. Germline V lookup: CDR1 SGHTA, CDR2 FQGTGA. Trimming at V came to 5 bases and at J to 4 bases, leaving 7 bases not matched to a gene. The CDR3 nucleotides read TGTGCCAGCAGCCAGGGAACAGGGGTAGAGACCCAGTACTTC. It codes for CASSQGTGVETQYF.

This chain joins TRBV29-1 and TRBJ2-1, with a possible D match to TRBD2 (6 bases). V gave up 6 bases and J gave up 7 bases, with 19 bases separating them. Germline CDR1 is SQVTM and CDR2 is ANQGSEA. The CDR3 has 14 residues. The CDR3 loop reads CSVAPGGRGNEQFF. DNA for the CDR3: TGCAGCGTGGCCCCCGGAGGGCGGGGAAATGAGCAGTTCTTC.

This chain's CDR3 is CASSPIPGLANYGYTF. CDR3 bases: TGTGCCAGTAGTCCCATACCAGGGTTAGCTAACTATGGCTACACCTTC. V gene TRBV19 combines with J gene TRBJ1-2; TRBD1 might be the D (5 bases). Trimming pared 5 bases from V and 0 bases from J, leaving 16 bases between. Germline loops: CDR1 LNHDA, CDR2 SQIVND (reference sequence). The CDR3 is 16 amino acids. The complete variable domain, with remaining parts taken from reference TRBV19 and TRBJ1-2, reads DGGITQSPKYLFRKEGQNVTLSCEQNLNHDAMYWYRQDPGQGLRLIYYSQIVNDFQKGDIAEGYSVSREKKESFPLTVTSAQKNPTAFYLCASSPIPGLANYGYTFGSGTRLTVV.

This rearrangement joins TRBV19 to TRBJ2-4, with TRBD1 as a possible D gene (5 bases). This CDR3 contains 15 residues. V lost 2 bases, J lost 6 bases, and 14 bases lay in between. Germline V gene lookup returns CDR1 LNHDA and CDR2 SQIVND (reference sequence). The CDR3 bases are TGTGCCAGTAGTATATCGCAGGGCGGCCTAAACATTCAGTACTTC. Protein: CASSISQGGLNIQYF.

The J gene is TRBJ2-7, the V gene TRBV5-1; TRBD1 matches 8 bases. J lost 0 bases, V lost 2 bases, and 4 bases had no gene match. The CDR3 sequence is 15 residues long. Germline CDR1 and CDR2: SGHRS and YFSETQ. Here the CDR3 reads CASSLTGGSSYEQYF. In DNA form, the CDR3 reads TGCGCCAGCAGCTTAACAGGGGGTAGCTCCTACGAGCAGTACTTC.

The V call is TRBV4-1, the J call TRBJ1-5, with a possible D match to TRBD1 (5 bases). V gave up 0 bases and J gave up 0 bases, with 12 bases separating them. CDR1 and CDR2 (germline): MGHRA, YSYEKL. This CDR3 has 17 residues. Here the CDR3 DNA reads TGCGCCAGCAGCCAAGATTTTCAGGGTTATAGCAATCAGCCCCAGCATTTT. This encodes CASSQDFQGYSNQPQHF.

This chain joins TRBV27 and TRBJ2-7; TRBD1 might be the D (5 bases). The germline CDR1 and CDR2 sequences are MNHEY and SMNVEV (reference sequence). The V end was cut by 2 bases, the J end by 5 bases, with 10 bases between. The CDR3 has 13 residues. The CDR3: CASSLKAGNEQYF. In DNA form, the CDR3 reads TGTGCCAGCAGTTTAAAGGCAGGGAACGAGCAGTACTTC.